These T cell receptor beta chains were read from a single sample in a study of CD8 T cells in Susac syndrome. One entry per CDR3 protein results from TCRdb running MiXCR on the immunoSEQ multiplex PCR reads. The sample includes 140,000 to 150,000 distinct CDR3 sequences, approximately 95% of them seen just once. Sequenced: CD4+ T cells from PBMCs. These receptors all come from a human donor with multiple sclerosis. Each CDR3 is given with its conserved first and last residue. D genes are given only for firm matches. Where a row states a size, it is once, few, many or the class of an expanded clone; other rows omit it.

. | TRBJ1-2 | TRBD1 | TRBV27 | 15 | CASSPRDRGNYGYTF | TGTGCCAGCAGCCCCCGTGACAGGGGGAATTATGGCTACACCTTC
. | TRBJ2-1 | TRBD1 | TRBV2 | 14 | CASNTGTAYNEQFF | TGTGCCAGTAATACCGGGACAGCATACAATGAGCAGTTCTTC
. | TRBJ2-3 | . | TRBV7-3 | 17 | CASITIPPSKYTDTQYF | TGTGCCAGCATTACAATCCCGCCATCGAAATACACAGATACGCAGTATTTT
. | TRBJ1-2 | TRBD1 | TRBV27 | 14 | CASRQDRGRGGYTF | TGTGCCAGCAGGCAAGACAGGGGGCGGGGTGGCTACACCTTC
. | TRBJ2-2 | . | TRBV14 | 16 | CASSQGSASNTGELFF | TGTGCCAGCAGCCAAGGATCGGCCAGTAACACCGGGGAGCTGTTTTTT
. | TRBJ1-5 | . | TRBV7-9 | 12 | CASSLEYQPQHF | TGTGCCAGCAGCTTAGAATATCAGCCCCAGCATTTT
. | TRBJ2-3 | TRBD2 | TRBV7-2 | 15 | CASSYSGGIPDTQYF | TGTGCCAGCAGCTATAGCGGGGGGATCCCAGATACGCAGTATTTT
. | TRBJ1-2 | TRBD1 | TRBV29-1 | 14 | CSVLLPGQPDGYTF | TGCAGCGTCCTACTACCGGGACAGCCAGATGGCTACACCTTC
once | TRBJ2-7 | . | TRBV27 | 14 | CASSFKAVSYEQYF | TGTGCCAGCAGTTTCAAAGCGGTCTCCTACGAGCAGTACTTC
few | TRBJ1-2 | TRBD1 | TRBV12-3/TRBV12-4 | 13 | CASRGQANYGYTF | TGTGCCAGCAGGGGACAGGCTAACTATGGCTACACCTTC
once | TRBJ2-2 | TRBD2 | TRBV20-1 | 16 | CSAPGTSGAGTGELFF | TGCAGTGCGCCCGGGACTAGCGGGGCTGGGACCGGGGAGCTGTTTTTT
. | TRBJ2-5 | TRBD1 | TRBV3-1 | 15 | CASSLDRGYQETQYF | TGTGCCAGCAGCCTGGACAGGGGGTACCAAGAGACCCAGTACTTC
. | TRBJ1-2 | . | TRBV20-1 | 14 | CSAREGVLNYGYTF | TGCAGTGCTAGAGAAGGAGTATTAAACTATGGCTACACCTTC
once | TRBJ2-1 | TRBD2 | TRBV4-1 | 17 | CASSLSSAGGSYNEQFF | TGCGCCAGCAGCCTGTCCTCAGCGGGGGGCTCCTACAATGAGCAGTTCTTC
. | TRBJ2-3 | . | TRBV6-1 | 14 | CASSELAGPGTQYF | TGTGCCAGCAGTGAATTGGCGGGCCCCGGCACGCAGTATTTT
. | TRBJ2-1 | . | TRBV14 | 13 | CASGREFYNEQFF | TGTGCCAGCGGCAGGGAGTTCTACAATGAGCAGTTCTTC
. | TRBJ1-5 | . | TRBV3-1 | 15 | CASSQEARNNQPQHF | TGTGCCAGCAGCCAAGAGGCCCGGAACAATCAGCCCCAGCATTTT
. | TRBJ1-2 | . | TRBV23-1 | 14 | CASSPQDMRHGYTF | TGCGCCAGCAGTCCCCAAGACATGAGGCATGGCTACACCTTC
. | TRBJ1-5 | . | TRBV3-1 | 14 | CASTDWGSNQPQHF | TGTGCCAGCACCGATTGGGGTAGCAATCAGCCCCAGCATTTT
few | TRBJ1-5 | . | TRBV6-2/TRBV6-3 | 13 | CASSSRWDQPQHF | TGTGCCAGCAGTTCCCGGTGGGATCAGCCCCAGCATTTT
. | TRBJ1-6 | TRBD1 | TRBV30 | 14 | CAWGQQGADSPLHF | TGTGCCTGGGGACAACAGGGGGCGGATTCACCCCTCCACTTT
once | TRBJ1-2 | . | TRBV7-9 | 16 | CASSLDVGRRRGGYTF | TGTGCCAGCAGCTTAGATGTCGGCAGGCGGCGGGGAGGCTACACCTTC
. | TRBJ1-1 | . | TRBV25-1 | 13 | CASRGLGLSEAFF | TGTGCCAGCAGGGGGTTGGGGCTCTCTGAAGCTTTCTTT
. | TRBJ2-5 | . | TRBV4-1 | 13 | CASSRWGQWTQYF | TGCGCCAGCAGCCGCTGGGGCCAGTGGACCCAGTACTTC
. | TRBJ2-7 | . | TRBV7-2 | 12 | CASSLRQGEQYF | TGTGCCAGCAGCTTAAGGCAGGGCGAGCAGTACTTC
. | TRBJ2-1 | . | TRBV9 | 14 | CASSTRDFYNEQFF | TGTGCCAGCAGCACCCGGGACTTCTACAATGAGCAGTTCTTC
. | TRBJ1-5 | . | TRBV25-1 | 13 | CASSLTGFGPQHF | TGTGCCAGCAGTTTAACAGGCTTTGGGCCCCAGCATTTT
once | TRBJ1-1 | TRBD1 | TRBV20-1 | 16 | CSASSGTGRRGTEAFF | TGCAGTGCTAGTTCCGGGACAGGGAGAAGGGGCACTGAAGCTTTCTTT
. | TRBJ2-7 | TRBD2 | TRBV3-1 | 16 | CASSPSQRGGLNEQYF | TGTGCCAGCAGCCCGAGCCAGCGGGGGGGCCTCAACGAGCAGTACTTC
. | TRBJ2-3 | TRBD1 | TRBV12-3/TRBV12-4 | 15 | CASSSTGGTADTQYF | TGTGCCAGCAGCTCCACAGGGGGCACCGCAGATACGCAGTATTTT
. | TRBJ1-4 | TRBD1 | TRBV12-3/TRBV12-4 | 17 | CASSQSRDSGGDEKLFF | TGTGCCAGCAGTCAGTCCCGGGACAGTGGGGGGGATGAAAAACTGTTTTTT
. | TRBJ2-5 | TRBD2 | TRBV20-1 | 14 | CSASLAGGRETQYF | TGCAGTGCTTCACTAGCGGGGGGAAGAGAGACCCAGTACTTC
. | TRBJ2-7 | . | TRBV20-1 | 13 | CSAPSGDSYEQYF | TGCAGTGCTCCCTCGGGGGATTCCTACGAGCAGTACTTC
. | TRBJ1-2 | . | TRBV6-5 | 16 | CASSSRLPPGLYGYTF | TGTGCCAGCAGTTCCCGACTACCTCCGGGGCTCTATGGCTACACCTTC
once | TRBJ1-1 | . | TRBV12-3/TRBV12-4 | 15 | CASRYRTVANTEAFF | TGTGCCAGCAGGTACCGGACAGTAGCGAACACTGAAGCTTTCTTT
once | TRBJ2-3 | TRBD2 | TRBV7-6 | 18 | CASSPLAGGLTLTDTQYF | TGTGCCAGCAGCCCCCTAGCGGGGGGGCTCACCCTCACAGATACGCAGTATTTT
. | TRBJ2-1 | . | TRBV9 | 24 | CASSAGDTDQSRFPKEGIWNEQFF | TGTGCCAGCAGCGCTGGGGACACTGATCAGTCACGTTTTCCCAAGGAGGGTATTTGGAATGAGCAGTTCTTC
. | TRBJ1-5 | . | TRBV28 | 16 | CASSLGGRGGNQPQHF | TGTGCCAGCAGTTTAGGAGGCAGGGGTGGGAATCAGCCCCAGCATTTT
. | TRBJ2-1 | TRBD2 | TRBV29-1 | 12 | CSGGLAANEQFF | TGCAGCGGTGGACTAGCTGCCAATGAGCAGTTCTTC
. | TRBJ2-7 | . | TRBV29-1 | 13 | CSATPTGIHEQYF | TGCAGCGCTACCCCAACAGGGATCCACGAGCAGTACTTC
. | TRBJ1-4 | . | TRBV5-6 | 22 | CASSLAFSFSPGPKAANEKLFF | TGTGCCAGCAGCTTGGCGTTTTCGTTTAGTCCAGGGCCGAAGGCGGCTAATGAAAAACTGTTTTTT
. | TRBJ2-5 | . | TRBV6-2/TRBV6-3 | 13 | CASSYGAQETQYF | TGTGCCAGCAGTTACGGCGCCCAAGAGACCCAGTACTTC
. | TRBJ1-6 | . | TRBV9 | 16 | CASSPTPSTYNSPLHF | TGTGCCAGCAGCCCGACCCCCTCAACGTATAATTCACCCCTCCACTTT
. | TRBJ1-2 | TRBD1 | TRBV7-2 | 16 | CASSLTGGQANYGYTF | TGTGCCAGCAGCTTAACAGGGGGCCAAGCTAACTATGGCTACACCTTC
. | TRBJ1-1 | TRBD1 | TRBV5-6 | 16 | CASRTKGTAQNTEAFF | TGTGCCAGCAGGACAAAAGGGACAGCTCAGAACACTGAAGCTTTCTTT
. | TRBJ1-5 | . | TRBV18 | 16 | CASSPRQTFGNQPQHF | TGTGCCAGCTCACCCAGACAGACCTTTGGCAATCAGCCCCAGCATTTT
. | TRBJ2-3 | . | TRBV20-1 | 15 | CSAIGTFLGTDTQYF | TGCAGTGCTATAGGGACTTTCCTTGGCACAGATACGCAGTATTTT
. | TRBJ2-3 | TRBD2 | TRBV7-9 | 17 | CASSLSGTSGSTDTQYF | TGTGCCAGCAGCTTGTCCGGGACTAGCGGCTCCACAGATACGCAGTATTTT
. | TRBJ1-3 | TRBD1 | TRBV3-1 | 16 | CASSRRTGPSGNTIYF | TGTGCCAGCAGCCGGCGGACAGGACCCTCTGGAAACACCATATATTTT
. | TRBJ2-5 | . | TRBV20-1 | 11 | CSASWGQTQYF | TGCAGTGCTAGTTGGGGGCAGACCCAGTACTTC
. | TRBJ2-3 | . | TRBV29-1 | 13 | CSVGQPHTDTQYF | TGCAGCGTTGGACAGCCCCACACAGATACGCAGTATTTT
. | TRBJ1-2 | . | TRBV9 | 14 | CASSSHTSAGGYTF | TGTGCCAGCAGCTCGCATACCTCCGCGGGTGGGTACACCTTC
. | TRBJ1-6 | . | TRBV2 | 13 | CASSDFPNSPLHF | TGTGCCAGCAGTGACTTCCCGAATTCACCCCTCCACTTT
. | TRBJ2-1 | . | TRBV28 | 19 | CASSLRYRLRERGNNEQFF | TGTGCCAGCAGTTTACGTTATCGTTTGCGGGAGAGGGGGAACAATGAGCAGTTCTTC